The clone carrying this T cell receptor beta chain has at least ten counts. These data are taken from a study of T cells in Graves' hyperthyroidism and ophthalmopathy. TCR beta CDR3 regions were amplified from RNA. The TCR CDR3 first-round RT-PCR relied on the HTBI primer set. TCRdb ran MiXCR on the multiplex PCR reads and lists one entry per CDR3 protein. Of under 200,000 distinct CDR3 sequences listed, around 8.9% were seen once; the top ten hold around 20%. CDR1 and CDR2 (germline): SEHNR, FQNEAQ (reference sequence). V lost 5 bases and J lost 8; bases outside the gene matches: 11. The length of the CDR3 is 15 residues.

The sequenced sample was blood. V usage is TRBV7-9 and J usage is TRBJ2-1; 8 nucleotides agree with TRBD2. This TCR derives from a woman aged 18-29 years with Graves' hyperthyroidism that later progressed to Graves' ophthalmopathy. CDR3 in DNA: TGTGCCAGCAGCCTGCCTGGAGCGGGAGACGATGAGCAGTTCTTC. Protein product: CASSLPGAGDDEQFF.